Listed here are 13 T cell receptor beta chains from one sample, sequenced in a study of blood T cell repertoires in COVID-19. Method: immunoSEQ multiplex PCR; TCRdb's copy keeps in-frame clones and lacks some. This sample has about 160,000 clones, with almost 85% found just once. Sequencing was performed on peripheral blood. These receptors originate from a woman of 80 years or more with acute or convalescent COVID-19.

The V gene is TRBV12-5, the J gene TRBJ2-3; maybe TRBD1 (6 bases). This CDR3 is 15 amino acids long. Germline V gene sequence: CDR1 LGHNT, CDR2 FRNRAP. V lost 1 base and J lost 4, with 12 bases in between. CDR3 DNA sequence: TGTGCTAGTGGTTTGGACGGCACAGGGCCAGATACGCAGTATTTT. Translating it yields CASGLDGTGPDTQYF.

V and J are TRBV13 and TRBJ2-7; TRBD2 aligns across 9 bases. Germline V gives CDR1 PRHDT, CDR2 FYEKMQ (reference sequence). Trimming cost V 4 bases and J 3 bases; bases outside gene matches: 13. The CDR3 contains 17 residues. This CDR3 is CASSSSFSGRIRYEQYF. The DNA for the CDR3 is TGTGCCAGCAGCTCCTCATTTAGCGGGAGAATCCGCTACGAGCAGTACTTC.

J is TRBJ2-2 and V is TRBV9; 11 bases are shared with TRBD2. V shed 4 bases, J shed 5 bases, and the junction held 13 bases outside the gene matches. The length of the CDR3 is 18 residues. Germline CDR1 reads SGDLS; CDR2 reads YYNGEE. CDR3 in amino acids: CASSQQIKTSGKTGELFF. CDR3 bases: TGTGCCAGCAGCCAACAAATCAAGACTAGCGGGAAAACCGGGGAGCTGTTTTTT.

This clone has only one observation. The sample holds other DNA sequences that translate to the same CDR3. CDR3 DNA sequence: TGTGCCAGCAGTTTAAGGGGGGGCCGCACAGATACGCAGTATTTT. Residues: CASSLRGGRTDTQYF. The rearrangement uses TRBV27 and TRBJ2-3, with D perhaps matching TRBD2 (7 bases). The ends were cut back, 2 bases at V and 1 base at J, with 10 bases in the middle. CDR1 is MNHEY and CDR2 is SMNVEV in the germline V gene (reference sequence). The CDR3 loop spans 15 amino acids.

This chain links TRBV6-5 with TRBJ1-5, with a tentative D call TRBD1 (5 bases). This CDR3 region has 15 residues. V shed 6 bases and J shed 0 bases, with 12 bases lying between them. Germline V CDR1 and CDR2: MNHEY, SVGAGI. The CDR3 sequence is CASRIQEYSNQPQHF. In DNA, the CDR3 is TGTGCCAGCAGGATACAGGAATATAGCAATCAGCCCCAGCATTTT.

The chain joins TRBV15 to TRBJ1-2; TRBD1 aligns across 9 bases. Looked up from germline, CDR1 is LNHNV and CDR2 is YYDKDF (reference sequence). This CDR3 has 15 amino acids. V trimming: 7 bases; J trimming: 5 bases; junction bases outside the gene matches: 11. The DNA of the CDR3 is TGTGCCACCACCCCGGACAGGGGCACTAGGTATGGCTACACCTTC. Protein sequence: CATTPDRGTRYGYTF.

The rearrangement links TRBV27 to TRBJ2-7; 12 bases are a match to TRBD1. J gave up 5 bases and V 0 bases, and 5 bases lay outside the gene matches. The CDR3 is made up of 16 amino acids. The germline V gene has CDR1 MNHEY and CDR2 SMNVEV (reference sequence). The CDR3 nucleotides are TGTGCCAGCAGTTTATCTTGGGACAGGGGGCTACACGAGCAGTACTTC. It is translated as CASSLSWDRGLHEQYF.

CDR3 sequence reads: CASSEQGYEQYF. As DNA, the CDR3 is TGTGCCAGCAGTGAGCAGGGCTACGAGCAGTACTTC. The V and J genes are TRBV7-2 and TRBJ2-7; a possible D gene is TRBD1 (5 bases). The CDR3 length is 12 residues. The V and J ends lost 6 bases and 3 bases respectively, with 9 bases between them. Per germline, CDR1 SGHTA and CDR2 FQGNSA. The full variable domain, rest sourced from reference TRBV7-2 and TRBJ2-7, is GAGVSQSPSNKVTEKGKDVELRCDPISGHTALYWYRQSLGQGLEFLIYFQGNSAPDKSGLPSDRFSAERTGGSVSTLTIQRTQQEDSAVYLCASSEQGYEQYFGPGTRLTVT.

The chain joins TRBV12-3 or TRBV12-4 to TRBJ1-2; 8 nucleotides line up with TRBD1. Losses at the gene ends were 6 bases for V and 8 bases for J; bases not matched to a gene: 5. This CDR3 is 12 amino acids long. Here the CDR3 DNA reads TGTGCCAGCAGCCAGGGGGCTGAGGGCTACACCTTC. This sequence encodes CASSQGAEGYTF.

The CDR3 DNA follows: TGCAGTGCTAGTAAGGCTGGCAGGGGTACGCGGAACACTGAAGCTTTCTTT. Protein: CSASKAGRGTRNTEAFF. The chain couples TRBV20-1 to TRBJ1-1, with D perhaps TRBD1 (6 bases). Germline V gene sequence: CDR1 DFQATT, CDR2 SNEGSKA (reference sequence). This CDR3 region has 17 residues. Trimming removed 3 bases from V and 1 base from J, with 21 bases in between.

CDR3 sequence: CASSLSLTGTYEQYF. The CDR3 DNA follows: TGTGCCAGCAGTTTATCTCTGACAGGGACCTACGAGCAGTACTTC. The chain is built from TRBV27 and TRBJ2-7; TRBD1 matches 7 bases. The CDR3 has 15 residues. With V trimmed by 0 bases and J by 2 bases, 4 bases remained unmatched. Germline CDR1 and CDR2: MNHEY and SMNVEV (reference sequence).

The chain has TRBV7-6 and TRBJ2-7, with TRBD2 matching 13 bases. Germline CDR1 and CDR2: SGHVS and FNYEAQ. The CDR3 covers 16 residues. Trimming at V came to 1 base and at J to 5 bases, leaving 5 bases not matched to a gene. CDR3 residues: CASSLGLLAGGNEQYF. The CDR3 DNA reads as TGTGCCAGCAGCTTAGGATTACTAGCGGGAGGGAACGAGCAGTACTTC.

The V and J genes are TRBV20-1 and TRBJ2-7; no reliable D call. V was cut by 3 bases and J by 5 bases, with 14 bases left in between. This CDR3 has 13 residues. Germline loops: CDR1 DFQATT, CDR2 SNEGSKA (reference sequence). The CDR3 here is CSASPAAHNEQYF. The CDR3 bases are TGCAGTGCTAGTCCGGCAGCGCACAACGAGCAGTACTTC.